This TCR beta chain was retrieved from a study of blood T cell repertoires in COVID-19. Whole-study context: Samples of COVID-19 (acute and convalescent) were obtained from the United States, Italy and Spain.

Here immunoSEQ multiplex PCR was the method, and the copy in TCRdb shows in-frame clones only, minus some. The sample carries 270,000 or so clones, around 92% recorded once. The CDR3 has 16 amino acids. Germline CDR1 is SNHLY and CDR2 is FYNNEI. V was pared by 6 bases and J by 2 bases, with 7 bases of the junction left unmatched. Sequenced: peripheral blood. This TCR was recovered from a woman in her 30s with COVID-19, enrolled during active disease. The chain couples TRBV2 to TRBJ1-6; 7 bases fit TRBD1. CDR3 protein: CASRDTGDTYNSPLHF. Here the CDR3 DNA reads TGTGCCAGCAGGGACACAGGGGACACCTATAATTCACCCCTCCACTTT. Full variable domain (outside the CDR3, taken from reference TRBV2 and TRBJ1-6): EPEVTQTPSHQVTQMGQEVILRCVPISNHLYFYWYRQILGQKVEFLVSFYNNEISEKSEIFDDQFSVERPDGSNFTLKIRSTKLEDSAMYFCASRDTGDTYNSPLHFGNGTRLTVT.